This entry describes one TCR beta chain. The sample originates from a study of T cells after yellow fever vaccination. MiXCR, run by TCRdb on the 5' RACE reads, gives a single entry per CDR3 protein. There are roughly 330,000 distinct CDR3 sequences in the sample; around 6.8% occur only once, and about a sixth lies in the top ten. Deletions cut 0 bases from V and 1 base from J, with 9 bases between. Per germline, CDR1 LGHNA and CDR2 YSLEER. There are 15 residues in the CDR3. The receptor was derived from a man between 18 and 29 years old who received the YFV17D yellow fever vaccine. The V call is TRBV4-3, the J call TRBJ2-5; TRBD2 is a possible D gene (5 bases). Material: PBMCs, obtained 45 days after the first yellow fever vaccination. The CDR3 DNA follows: TGCGCCAGCAGCCAAGAATGGGAGATCCAAGAGACCCAGTACTTC. Translated, it gives CASSQEWEIQETQYF.